A selection of T cell receptor beta chains follows, all from one sample in a study of blood T cell repertoires in COVID-19. Sequencing was performed with immunoSEQ multiplex PCR; in TCRdb, only in-frame clones are kept and a portion is missing. This sample has 150,000 to 200,000 clones; around 85% occur once, and the top ten carry roughly 9.1%. The sequencing input was peripheral blood. Receptors originate from a man aged 45-60 years with active or convalescent COVID-19. Each CDR3 is given with its conserved first and last residue. D genes are given only for firm matches. For some rows the clone size is stated as once, few or many, or as a class when expanded; others skip it.

v_gene	abundance	d_gene	len	j_gene	CDR3nt	CDR3aa
TRBV5-1	few	TRBD1	14	TRBJ1-5	TGCGCCAGCAGCGCGGGGACAGAGGGGCAGCCCCAGCATTTT	CASSAGTEGQPQHF
TRBV5-1	-	-	13	TRBJ1-2	TGCGCCAGCAGCTTGCAACAGAACTATGGCTACACCTTC	CASSLQQNYGYTF
TRBV18	-	TRBD2	18	TRBJ2-1	TGTGCCAGCTCTCCCCGACTAGCGGGAGCTCGCTCCTACAATGAGCAGTTCTTC	CASSPRLAGARSYNEQFF
TRBV3-1/TRBV3-2	-	-	12	TRBJ1-1	TGTGCCAGCAGCCAAGGACAGGCTGGGGCTTTCTTT	CASSQGQAGAFF
TRBV4-3	-	-	14	TRBJ2-7	TGCGCCAGCAGCCGGACACTGAGCTCCTACGAGCAGTACTTC	CASSRTLSSYEQYF
TRBV29-1	-	TRBD1	15	TRBJ1-2	TGCAGCGTTGAAGGCTGGACAGGGGGCTCATTGGGCTACACCTTC	CSVEGWTGGSLGYTF
TRBV15	few	-	15	TRBJ2-4	TGTGCCACCAGTAAAGCCGCCGTGGAGGCGAACATTCAGTACTTC	CATSKAAVEANIQYF
TRBV20-1	-	TRBD1	11	TRBJ1-1	TGCAGTGCCCCGGGACAGCCGACGGCTTTCTTT	CSAPGQPTAFF
TRBV5-4	-	-	12	TRBJ1-4	TGTGCCAGCAGCAACGACGACAGGCAACTGTTTTTT	CASSNDDRQLFF
TRBV5-1	-	TRBD2	14	TRBJ2-7	TGCGCCAGCAGCCCGGGGACTAGCGCATACGAGCAGTACTTC	CASSPGTSAYEQYF
TRBV25-1	-	-	13	TRBJ2-5	TGTGCCAGCACTCCCCCAGGGGTGGCGACCCAGTACTTC	CASTPPGVATQYF
TRBV7-2	-	-	14	TRBJ2-2	TGTGCCAGCAGCCCGGACAGCTTTACCGGGGAGCTGTTTTTT	CASSPDSFTGELFF
TRBV9	once	TRBD2	18	TRBJ2-7	TGTGCCAGCAGCGCCGACCTGGGTAGCGGGGGCTGGTCCTACGAGCAGTACTTC	CASSADLGSGGWSYEQYF
TRBV29-1	few	-	13	TRBJ1-2	TGCAGCGTGGGAGAGGTGGGGAACTATGGCTACACCTTC	CSVGEVGNYGYTF
TRBV28	-	-	13	TRBJ1-4	TGTGCCAGCAGCGGTCCAACTAATGAAAAACTGTTTTTT	CASSGPTNEKLFF
TRBV20-1	-	-	16	TRBJ1-2	TGCAGTGCTAGTGGGGGGACGAGGGGGAATAACTATGGCTACACCTTC	CSASGGTRGNNYGYTF
TRBV6-5	-	TRBD1	15	TRBJ1-5	TGTGCCAGCAGGATCGGACAGGCTAGCAATCAGCCCCAGCATTTT	CASRIGQASNQPQHF
TRBV3-1/TRBV3-2	-	-	15	TRBJ2-1	TGTGCCAGCAGCCAGGGCAGGGTCAGAATCAATGAGCAGTTCTTC	CASSQGRVRINEQFF
TRBV11-2	-	TRBD2	16	TRBJ2-7	TGTGCCAGCAGCTTAGATTTAGGAACGGGGGGGGAAGAGCAGTACTTC	CASSLDLGTGGEEQYF
TRBV6-2/TRBV6-3	once	TRBD2	16	TRBJ2-1	TGTGCCAGCAGTTCAAGGACTAGCGGGATTTACAATGAGCAGTTCTTC	CASSSRTSGIYNEQFF
TRBV11-3	once	-	20	TRBJ2-1	TGTGCCAGCAGCTCGACGGACTCAAAATCCTCCAGACGGTCCCGCAATGAGCAGTTCTTC	CASSSTDSKSSRRSRNEQFF
TRBV10-1	-	-	16	TRBJ1-1	TGCGCCAGCAGTGAGTCCAGCGGAGTTTTGAACACTGAAGCTTTCTTT	CASSESSGVLNTEAFF
TRBV6-5	-	TRBD2	15	TRBJ2-1	TGTGCCAGCAGCCGATCTAGCGGGAGTGTAAGTGAGCAGTTCTTC	CASSRSSGSVSEQFF